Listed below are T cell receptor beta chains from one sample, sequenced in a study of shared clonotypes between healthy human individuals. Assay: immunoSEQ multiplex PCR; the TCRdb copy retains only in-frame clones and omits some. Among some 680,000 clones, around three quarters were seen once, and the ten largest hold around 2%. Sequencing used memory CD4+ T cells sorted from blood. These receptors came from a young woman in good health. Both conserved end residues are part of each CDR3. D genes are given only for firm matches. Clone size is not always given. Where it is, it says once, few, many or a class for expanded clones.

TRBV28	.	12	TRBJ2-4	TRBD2	CASSSGGGRVHF	TGTGCCAGCAGTTCCGGGGGCGGGAGGGTGCACTTC
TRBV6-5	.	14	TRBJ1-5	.	CASSVAGNNQPQHF	TGTGCCAGCAGTGTTGCAGGGAACAATCAGCCCCAGCATTTT
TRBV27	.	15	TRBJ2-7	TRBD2	CASSKTSGIPGEQYF	TGTGCCAGCTCAAAAACTAGCGGTATCCCGGGCGAGCAGTACTTC
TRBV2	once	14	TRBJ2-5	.	CASSEVWVQETQYF	TGTGCCAGCAGTGAAGTCTGGGTTCAAGAGACCCAGTACTTC
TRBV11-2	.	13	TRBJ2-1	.	CASSTDSINEQFF	TGTGCCAGCAGTACCGACTCGATCAATGAGCAGTTCTTC
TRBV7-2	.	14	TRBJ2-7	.	CASSLANGGYEQYF	TGTGCCAGCAGCTTAGCCAACGGCGGTTACGAGCAGTACTTC
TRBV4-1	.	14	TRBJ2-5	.	CASSQGSLQETQYF	TGCGCCAGCAGCCAAGGTTCTCTACAAGAGACCCAGTACTTC
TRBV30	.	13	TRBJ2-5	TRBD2	CAWSVPGGETQYF	TGTGCCTGGAGTGTTCCGGGGGGAGAGACCCAGTACTTC
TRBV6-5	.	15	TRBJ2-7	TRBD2	CASSYSGGRFDEQYF	TGTGCCAGCAGTTACTCTGGCGGGAGGTTCGACGAGCAGTACTTC
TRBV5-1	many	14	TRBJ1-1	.	CASSGGSEGTEAFF	TGCGCCAGCAGCGGGGGATCCGAGGGCACTGAAGCTTTCTTT
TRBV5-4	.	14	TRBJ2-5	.	CASSLISDQETQYF	TGTGCCAGCAGCCTTATCTCGGACCAAGAGACCCAGTACTTC
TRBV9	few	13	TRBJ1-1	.	CASSVAADREAFF	TGTGCCAGCAGCGTAGCTGCCGACCGCGAAGCTTTCTTT